A selection of T cell receptor beta chains follows, all from one sample in a study of cytomegalovirus exposure and HLA in healthy donors. Data came from immunoSEQ multiplex PCR; TCRdb stores just in-frame clones and leaves some out. The repertoire includes 65,000 to 85,000 clones, roughly 94% of them detected once, and around 0.69% sits in the top ten. Sequencing was done on a sample of PBMCs. These TCRs come from a young woman in good health and CMV-seronegative. The CDR3 runs from the conserved cysteine through the conserved F or W. The order of the fields is J gene, clone size, V gene, D gene, CDR3 protein, CDR3 DNA. A D gene is named only where the DNA matches it firmly. For some rows the clone size is stated as once, few or many, or as a class when expanded; others skip it.

j_call: TRBJ2-7; clone_size: -; v_call: TRBV12-5; d_call: TRBD2; cdr3_aa: CASGLVIGGGPSSYEQYF; cdr3_nt: TGTGCTAGTGGTTTGGTTATAGGCGGGGGGCCCAGCTCCTACGAGCAGTACTTC
j_call: TRBJ2-7; clone_size: -; v_call: TRBV5-4; d_call: -; cdr3_aa: CASSWRGGYEQYF; cdr3_nt: TGTGCCAGCAGCTGGAGGGGTGGGTACGAGCAGTACTTC
j_call: TRBJ2-3; clone_size: -; v_call: TRBV7-2; d_call: -; cdr3_aa: CASSLAREDTQYF; cdr3_nt: TGTGCCAGCAGCTTAGCTCGGGAAGATACGCAGTATTTT
j_call: TRBJ2-5; clone_size: once; v_call: TRBV5-4; d_call: -; cdr3_aa: CASSSGTSQETQYF; cdr3_nt: TGTGCCAGCAGCTCCGGGACATCGCAAGAGACCCAGTACTTC
j_call: TRBJ2-6; clone_size: -; v_call: TRBV18; d_call: TRBD2; cdr3_aa: CASSPPGLAVSGSGANVLTF; cdr3_nt: TGTGCCAGCTCACCACCGGGACTAGCAGTTTCTGGGTCTGGGGCCAACGTCCTGACTTTC
j_call: TRBJ2-1; clone_size: -; v_call: TRBV5-6; d_call: TRBD2; cdr3_aa: CASSPLAGGSGEHNEQFF; cdr3_nt: TGTGCCAGCAGCCCACTAGCGGGGGGCTCGGGGGAGCACAATGAGCAGTTCTTC
j_call: TRBJ2-3; clone_size: -; v_call: TRBV10-2; d_call: -; cdr3_aa: CASSGRATSTDTQYF; cdr3_nt: TGCGCCAGCAGTGGGAGGGCGACAAGCACAGATACGCAGTATTTT
j_call: TRBJ2-7; clone_size: -; v_call: TRBV27; d_call: -; cdr3_aa: CASSLSGNEQYF; cdr3_nt: TGTGCCAGCAGTCTGTCAGGGAACGAGCAGTACTTC
j_call: TRBJ2-7; clone_size: -; v_call: TRBV28; d_call: TRBD2; cdr3_aa: CASSLPGLAGGPHEQYF; cdr3_nt: TGTGCCAGCAGTCTCCCGGGACTAGCGGGAGGGCCCCACGAGCAGTACTTC
j_call: TRBJ2-1; clone_size: -; v_call: TRBV5-5; d_call: TRBD2; cdr3_aa: CASSRTSVPRREDEQFF; cdr3_nt: TGTGCCAGCAGCAGGACTAGCGTCCCTAGGAGGGAAGATGAGCAGTTCTTC
j_call: TRBJ2-7; clone_size: -; v_call: TRBV4-1; d_call: TRBD1; cdr3_aa: CASSATRTGQNSGSYEQYF; cdr3_nt: TGCGCCAGCAGCGCGACTCGGACAGGGCAGAATAGCGGATCCTACGAGCAGTACTTC
j_call: TRBJ2-3; clone_size: -; v_call: TRBV19; d_call: TRBD2; cdr3_aa: CASSIPTSGITDTQYF; cdr3_nt: TGTGCCAGTAGTATCCCCACTAGCGGGATCACAGATACGCAGTATTTT
j_call: TRBJ2-1; clone_size: -; v_call: TRBV18; d_call: TRBD2; cdr3_aa: CASSPQREYNEQFF; cdr3_nt: TGTGCCAGCTCACCCCAGCGGGAGTACAATGAGCAGTTCTTC
j_call: TRBJ2-3; clone_size: -; v_call: TRBV6-1; d_call: -; cdr3_aa: CASSPSGADTQYF; cdr3_nt: TGTGCCAGCAGCCCCTCCGGGGCAGATACGCAGTATTTT
j_call: TRBJ1-1; clone_size: -; v_call: TRBV7-2; d_call: -; cdr3_aa: CASSLWAEGEAFF; cdr3_nt: TGTGCCAGCAGCTTATGGGCAGAGGGTGAAGCTTTCTTT
j_call: TRBJ2-5; clone_size: few; v_call: TRBV5-4; d_call: -; cdr3_aa: CASSPGTRVGTQYF; cdr3_nt: TGTGCCAGCAGCCCCGGGACAAGGGTTGGGACCCAGTACTTC
j_call: TRBJ2-5; clone_size: once; v_call: TRBV7-9; d_call: TRBD1; cdr3_aa: CASRGQGMYQETQYF; cdr3_nt: TGTGCCAGCCGCGGACAGGGGATGTACCAAGAGACCCAGTACTTC
j_call: TRBJ1-5; clone_size: -; v_call: TRBV5-1; d_call: TRBD1; cdr3_aa: CASSPPTGGNQPQHF; cdr3_nt: TGCGCCAGCAGCCCTCCCACAGGGGGCAATCAGCCCCAGCATTTT
j_call: TRBJ2-1; clone_size: -; v_call: TRBV11-2; d_call: -; cdr3_aa: CASRSQLDAGSYNEQFF; cdr3_nt: TGTGCCAGCAGGAGCCAACTAGATGCGGGATCCTACAATGAGCAGTTCTTC
j_call: TRBJ2-2; clone_size: once; v_call: TRBV7-2; d_call: -; cdr3_aa: CASSPQVTGELFF; cdr3_nt: TGTGCCAGCAGCCCCCAGGTGACCGGGGAGCTGTTTTTT
j_call: TRBJ2-2; clone_size: -; v_call: TRBV5-3; d_call: TRBD2; cdr3_aa: CARSRRDRASSGRRTGELFF; cdr3_nt: TGTGCCAGAAGCAGGAGGGACAGGGCGTCTAGCGGGAGGAGAACCGGGGAGCTGTTTTTT
j_call: TRBJ1-5; clone_size: -; v_call: TRBV2; d_call: -; cdr3_aa: CASRRFSEPQHF; cdr3_nt: TGTGCCAGCAGGAGGTTTTCAGAGCCCCAGCATTTT
j_call: TRBJ2-1; clone_size: -; v_call: TRBV6-1; d_call: TRBD2; cdr3_aa: CASRVSGGTYNEQFF; cdr3_nt: TGTGCCAGCAGAGTTAGCGGGGGGACATACAATGAGCAGTTCTTC
j_call: TRBJ2-3; clone_size: -; v_call: TRBV19; d_call: -; cdr3_aa: CASSPRPTFLTDTQYF; cdr3_nt: TGTGCCAGTAGCCCCCGCCCTACTTTTCTCACAGATACGCAGTATTTT
j_call: TRBJ2-7; clone_size: -; v_call: TRBV6-6; d_call: TRBD2; cdr3_aa: CASGLADYEQYF; cdr3_nt: TGTGCCAGCGGCCTAGCGGACTACGAGCAGTACTTC
j_call: TRBJ1-6; clone_size: -; v_call: TRBV7-2; d_call: -; cdr3_aa: CASSLVGQHNSPLHF; cdr3_nt: TGTGCCAGCAGCTTAGTCGGACAGCATAATTCACCCCTCCACTTT
j_call: TRBJ1-6; clone_size: -; v_call: TRBV5-3; d_call: TRBD1; cdr3_aa: CARSTDRGRCNSPLHF; cdr3_nt: TGTGCCAGAAGCACCGACAGGGGGCGGTGTAATTCACCCCTCCACTTT